One and the same sample provided the 13 T cell receptor beta chains below, sequenced in a study of identical twins. TCRdb passed the 5' RACE reads through MiXCR, listing each CDR3 protein once. The sample shows 1.5 million to 2 million distinct CDR3 sequences, roughly 35% of them seen only once. The sample comprised cord blood. The receptors originated from a newborn girl in good health.

This clonotype appeared once. The gene calls are TRBV5-1 and TRBJ1-1; D gene ambiguous. This CDR3 has 14 residues. Germline V gives CDR1 SGHRS, CDR2 YFSETQ. V was trimmed by 4 bases and J by 0 bases, leaving 10 bases between them. The CDR3 spells CASSGAPLNTEAFF. As DNA, the CDR3 is TGCGCCAGCAGCGGAGCTCCTTTGAACACTGAAGCTTTCTTT.

This clonotype was picked up a small number of times. V is TRBV3-1 and J is TRBJ1-2; 9 nucleotides line up with TRBD1. CDR3 length equals 14 residues. The J segment lost 8 bases and the V segment lost 1 base, leaving 5 bases of the junction unmatched. From germline, CDR1 is LGHDT and CDR2 YNNKEL (reference sequence). The CDR3 DNA sequence: TGTGCCAGCAGCCAAGCCGGGACAGGGAGCGGCTACACCTTC. It encodes CASSQAGTGSGYTF.

This rearrangement joins TRBV20-1 to TRBJ1-4; 7 bases align to TRBD1. The CDR3 length is 15 residues. The V gene end was trimmed by 6 bases and the J gene end by 8 bases; junction bases not matched to a gene: 15. Germline V gene lookup returns CDR1 DFQATT and CDR2 SNEGSKA (reference sequence). CDR3 sequence reads: CSARDSARRTEKLFF. CDR3 nucleotides: TGCAGTGCCCGGGACAGTGCAAGGAGGACGGAAAAACTGTTTTTT.

CDR3 bases: TGTGCCAGCAGCTTAGCACAGGGTAGTTCACCCCTCCACTTT. Its protein is CASSLAQGSSPLHF. The rearrangement joins TRBV7-9 to TRBJ1-6; a possible D gene is TRBD1 (6 bases). The V end was cut by 0 bases, the J end by 9 bases, with 9 bases between. The germline V gene has CDR1 SEHNR and CDR2 FQNEAQ (reference sequence). The CDR3 runs to 14 residues.

The chain employs TRBV27 and TRBJ2-1; 8 nucleotides match TRBD2. V trimming: 7 bases; J trimming: 0 bases; junction bases outside the gene matches: 8. Germline V gene data show CDR1 as MNHEY and CDR2 as SMNVEV (reference sequence). The CDR3 contains 16 residues. DNA of the CDR3: TGTGCCAGCACCTCCCTGGGGACTAGCTCCTACAATGAGCAGTTCTTC. Residues: CASTSLGTSSYNEQFF.

J is TRBJ2-5 and V is TRBV7-9; a possible D gene is TRBD1 (6 bases). The CDR3 is 14 residues long. V lost 3 bases and J lost 4, with 12 bases in between. CDR1 and CDR2 from the germline V gene are SEHNR and FQNEAQ (reference sequence). CDR3 sequence reads: CASSFSQGTETQYF. For the CDR3, the DNA is TGTGCCAGCAGCTTCTCACAGGGAACAGAGACCCAGTACTTC.

The CDR3: CSVQRDGDAKAFF. The DNA for the CDR3 is TGCAGCGTCCAGCGTGACGGCGACGCCAAAGCTTTCTTT. This chain connects TRBV29-1 to TRBJ1-1; D unclear. The germline CDR1 and CDR2 sequences are SQVTM and ANQGSEA. The CDR3 totals 13 residues. Trimming left V 6 bases short and J 9 bases short, with 20 bases between.

In the case of this clonotype: The junction and the germline gene differ at one end; a read error may be behind it. The rearrangement links TRBV20-1 to TRBJ2-3; 10 bases agree with TRBD2. CDR1 DFQATT and CDR2 SNEGSKA come from the germline V gene (reference sequence). The CDR3 totals 16 residues. CDR3 residues: CSARDLAGVSTDTRYF. The CDR3 DNA follows: TGCAGTGCTAGAGACCTAGCGGGAGTTTCCACAGATACGCGGTATTTT.

J is TRBJ1-1 and V is TRBV20-1; TRBD1 matches 8 bases. This CDR3 comprises 15 residues. Germline values: CDR1 DFQATT, CDR2 SNEGSKA (reference sequence). V lost 2 bases to trimming and J lost 4 bases; unmatched junction nucleotides: 9. CDR3 DNA sequence: TGCAGTGCTAGATCAGGGGGCGAAAAGAGCACTGAAGCTTTCTTT. Translating it yields CSARSGGEKSTEAFF.

A remark on this clonotype: A read error may be the cause here, since a much bigger clone is one base away. The CDR3 DNA reads TGTGCCAGCAGCTGGGACACCCAAGAGACCCAGTACTTC. Its translation: CASSWDTQETQYF. This chain uses TRBV7-2 with TRBJ2-5, with a weak D call TRBD1 (6 bases). V lost 4 bases and J 1 base, leaving 7 bases between the germline ends. Per germline, CDR1 SGHTA and CDR2 FQGNSA. The CDR3 contains 13 residues.

J is TRBJ1-4 and V is TRBV12-3 or TRBV12-4; no clear D gene. V lost 5 bases and J lost 7, with 11 bases in between. The CDR3 runs 13 residues. CDR3 loop: CASSVEAGEKLFF. DNA of the CDR3: TGTGCCAGCAGTGTGGAGGCGGGTGAAAAACTGTTTTTT.

This clonotype was observed a handful of times. The chain links TRBV20-1 to TRBJ2-3, with 7 bases lining up with TRBD2. The germline V gene has CDR1 DFQATT and CDR2 SNEGSKA (reference sequence). V gave up 4 bases and J gave up 2 bases; unmatched junction bases: 9. The CDR3 loop spans 15 amino acids. The CDR3 region has the DNA TGCAGTGCTACGTCTAGCGGAGACCCCACAGATACGCAGTATTTT. Protein product: CSATSSGDPTDTQYF.

Regarding this clonotype: A much bigger clone sits one base away, suggesting this may be a read error. The chain employs TRBV29-1 and TRBJ2-4; TRBD1 matches at 7 bases. The germline gives CDR1 SQVTM, CDR2 ANQGSEA. This CDR3 has 12 amino acids. DNA of the CDR3: TGCACCCTGGACAGGAGCAAAAACACTCAGTACTTC. Translation: CTLDRSKNTQYF.